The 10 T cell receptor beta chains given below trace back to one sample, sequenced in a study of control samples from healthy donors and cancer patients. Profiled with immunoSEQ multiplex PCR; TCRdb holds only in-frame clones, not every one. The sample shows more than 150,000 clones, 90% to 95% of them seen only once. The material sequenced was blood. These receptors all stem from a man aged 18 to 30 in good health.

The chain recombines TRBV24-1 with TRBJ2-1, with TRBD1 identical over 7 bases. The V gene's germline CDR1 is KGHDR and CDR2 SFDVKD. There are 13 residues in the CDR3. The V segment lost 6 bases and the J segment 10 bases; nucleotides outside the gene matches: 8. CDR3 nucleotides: TGTGCCACCAGTTCACCACAGGGGAAGGAGCAGTTCTTC. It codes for CATSSPQGKEQFF.

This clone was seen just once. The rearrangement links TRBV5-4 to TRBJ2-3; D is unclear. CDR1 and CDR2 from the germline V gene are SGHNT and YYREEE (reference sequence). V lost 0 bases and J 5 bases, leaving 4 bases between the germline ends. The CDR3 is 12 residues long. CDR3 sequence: CASSLEEDTQYF. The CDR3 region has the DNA TGTGCCAGCAGCTTGGAGGAAGATACGCAGTATTTT.

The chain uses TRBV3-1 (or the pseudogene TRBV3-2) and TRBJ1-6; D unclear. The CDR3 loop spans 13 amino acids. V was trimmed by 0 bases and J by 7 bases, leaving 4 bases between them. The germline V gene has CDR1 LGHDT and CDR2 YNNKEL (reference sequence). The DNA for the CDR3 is TGTGCCAGCAGCCAAGAGGACAATTCACCCCTCCACTTT. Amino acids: CASSQEDNSPLHF.

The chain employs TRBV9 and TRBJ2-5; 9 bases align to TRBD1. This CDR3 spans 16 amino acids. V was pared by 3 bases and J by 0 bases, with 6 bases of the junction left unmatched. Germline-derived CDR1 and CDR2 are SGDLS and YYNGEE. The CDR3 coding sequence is TGTGCCAGCAGCGCCCGGGACAGGGAGTACCAAGAGACCCAGTACTTC. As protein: CASSARDREYQETQYF.

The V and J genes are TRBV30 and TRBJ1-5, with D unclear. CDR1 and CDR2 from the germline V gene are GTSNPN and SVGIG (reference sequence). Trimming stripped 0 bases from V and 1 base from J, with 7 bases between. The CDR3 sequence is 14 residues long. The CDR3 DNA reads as TGTGCCTGGAGTGTACTTGAAAGCAATCAGCCCCAGCATTTT. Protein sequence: CAWSVLESNQPQHF.

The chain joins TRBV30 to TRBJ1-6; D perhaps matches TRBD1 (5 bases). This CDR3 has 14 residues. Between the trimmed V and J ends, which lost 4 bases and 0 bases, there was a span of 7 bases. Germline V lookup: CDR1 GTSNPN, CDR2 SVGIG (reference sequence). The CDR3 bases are TGTGCCTGGACCCAGGGCTCCTATAATTCACCCCTCCACTTT. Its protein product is CAWTQGSYNSPLHF. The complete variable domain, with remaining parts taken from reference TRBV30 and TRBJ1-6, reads SQTIHQWPATLVQPVGSPLSLECTVEGTSNPNLYWYRQAAGRGLQLLFYSVGIGQISSEVPQNLSASRPQDRQFILSSKKLLLSDSGFYLCAWTQGSYNSPLHFGNGTRLTVT.

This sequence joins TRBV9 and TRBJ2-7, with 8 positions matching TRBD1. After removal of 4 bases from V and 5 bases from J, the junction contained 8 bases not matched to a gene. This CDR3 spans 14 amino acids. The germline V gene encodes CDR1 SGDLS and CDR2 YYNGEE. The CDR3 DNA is TGTGCCAGCAGCTCTCTCACAGGGGGGAACGAGCAGTACTTC. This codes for CASSSLTGGNEQYF. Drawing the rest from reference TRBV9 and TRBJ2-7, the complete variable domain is DSGVTQTPKHLITATGQRVTLRCSPRSGDLSVYWYQQSLDQGLQFLIQYYNGEERAKGNILERFSAQQFPDLHSELNLSSLELGDSALYFCASSSLTGGNEQYFGPGTRLTVT.

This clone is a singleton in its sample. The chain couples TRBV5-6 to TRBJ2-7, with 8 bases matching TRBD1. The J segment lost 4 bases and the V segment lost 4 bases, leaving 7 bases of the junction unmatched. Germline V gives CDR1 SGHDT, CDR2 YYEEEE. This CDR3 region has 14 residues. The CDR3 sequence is CASSPMTGEYEQYF. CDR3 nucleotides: TGTGCCAGCAGCCCGATGACAGGGGAGTACGAGCAGTACTTC.

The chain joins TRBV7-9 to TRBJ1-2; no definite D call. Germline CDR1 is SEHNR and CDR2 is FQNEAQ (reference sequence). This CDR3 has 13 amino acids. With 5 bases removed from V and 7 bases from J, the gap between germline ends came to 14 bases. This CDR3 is CASSPPEVGGYTF. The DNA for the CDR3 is TGTGCCAGCAGCCCCCCCGAGGTCGGTGGCTACACCTTC.

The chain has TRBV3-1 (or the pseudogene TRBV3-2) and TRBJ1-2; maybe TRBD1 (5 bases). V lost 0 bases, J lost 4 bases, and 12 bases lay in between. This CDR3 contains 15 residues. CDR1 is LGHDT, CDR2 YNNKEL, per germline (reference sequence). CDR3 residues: CASSQDLGPRYGYTF. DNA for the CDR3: TGTGCCAGCAGCCAAGATCTGGGGCCCCGCTATGGCTACACCTTC.